The 19 T cell receptor beta chains given below trace back to one sample, sequenced in a study of PD-1 blockade in mismatch repair-deficient tumors. Repertoires were generated with immunoSEQ multiplex PCR, while TCRdb's copy carries only in-frame clones and drops some. The sample carries roughly 38,000 clones, approximately 80% recorded once. Material: PBMCs, obtained about 40 weeks after starting pembrolizumab. The receptors stem from an adult with mismatch repair-deficient cancer.

This rearrangement joins TRBV6-6 to TRBJ2-2; 9 bases line up with TRBD2. Germline V gives CDR1 MNHNY, CDR2 SVGAGI (reference sequence). V gave up 6 bases and J gave up 6 bases; unmatched junction bases: 5. CDR3 size: 14 residues. The CDR3: CASRLAGEAGELFF. CDR3 DNA: TGTGCCAGCAGATTAGCGGGAGAGGCCGGGGAGCTGTTTTTT.

The V call is TRBV28, the J call TRBJ2-1, with TRBD2 matching 8 bases. The V segment lost 0 bases and the J segment 5 bases; nucleotides outside the gene matches: 3. The CDR3 extends over 15 amino acids. From germline, CDR1 is MDHEN and CDR2 SYDVKM. The CDR3 protein is CASSLWALADNEQFF. CDR3 nucleotide sequence: TGTGCCAGCAGTTTATGGGCACTAGCGGACAATGAGCAGTTCTTC.

The V and J genes are TRBV29-1 and TRBJ1-1, with TRBD1 identical over 8 bases. The germline V gene encodes CDR1 SQVTM and CDR2 ANQGSEA. The CDR3 consists of 13 residues. The V and J ends lost 8 bases and 1 base, in that order; junction bases with no gene match: 6. The chain's CDR3 is CSPSGQANTEAFF. CDR3 DNA sequence: TGCAGCCCATCGGGACAGGCGAACACTGAAGCTTTCTTT.

The DNA of the CDR3 is TGTGCCAGCAGTTTACAGGGCCTTCAAAACACCATATATTTT. Protein sequence: CASSLQGLQNTIYF. The rearrangement links TRBV28 to TRBJ1-3; TRBD1 is a possible D gene (5 bases). V lost 2 bases and J 6 bases, leaving 11 bases between the germline ends. The CDR3 consists of 14 residues. Germline-derived CDR1 and CDR2 are MDHEN and SYDVKM.

On this clone itself: The junction does not match germline at one end; this may be a read error. V usage is TRBV7-9 and J usage is TRBJ1-1, with 7 bases that match TRBD1. This CDR3 is built from 14 residues. The germline CDR1 and CDR2 sequences are SEHNR and FQNEAQ (reference sequence). CDR3 in DNA: TGTGCCAGCAGCTTAGCGGGACAGAACGCTGAAGCTTTCTTT. It translates to CASSLAGQNAEAFF.

CDR3: CASTDRGKNTGELFF. DNA of the CDR3: TGTGCCAGCACCGACAGGGGCAAGAACACCGGGGAGCTGTTTTTT. The rearrangement joins TRBV7-8 to TRBJ2-2; 8 bases are shared with TRBD1. The CDR3 runs to 15 residues. Germline V gives CDR1 SGHVS, CDR2 FQNEAQ. V lost 7 bases to trimming and J lost 1 base; unmatched junction nucleotides: 5. Full variable domain (remainder filled in from reference TRBV7-8 and TRBJ2-2): GAGVSQSPRYKVAKRGQDVALRCDPISGHVSLFWYQQALGQGPEFLTYFQNEAQLDKSGLPSDRFFAERPEGSVSTLKIQRTQQEDSAVYLCASTDRGKNTGELFFGEGSRLTVL.

The CDR3 coding sequence is TGTGCCAGTACATCGGGACAGGGTTCCCTCCTACTGATGAACACTGAAGCTTTCTTT. Translation: CASTSGQGSLLLMNTEAFF. V gene TRBV19 combines with J gene TRBJ1-1; 9 positions match TRBD1. The CDR3 consists of 19 residues. CDR1 and CDR2 from the germline V gene are LNHDA and SQIVND (reference sequence). Germline trimming cut 7 bases from V and 0 bases from J; bases unmatched to any gene: 18.

The gene calls are TRBV9 and TRBJ2-2, with 13 bases lining up with TRBD2. This CDR3 is built from 19 residues. CDR1 is SGDLS and CDR2 is YYNGEE in the germline V gene. Losses at the gene ends were 1 base for V and 0 bases for J; bases not matched to a gene: 6. For the CDR3, the DNA is TGTGCCAGCAGCGTATGGGGACTAGCGGGATTGGCGAACACCGGGGAGCTGTTTTTT. Amino acid sequence: CASSVWGLAGLANTGELFF.

This clone showed up just a few times. V usage is TRBV6-7 and J usage is TRBJ2-7, with 8 bases aligning to TRBD2. TRBV6-7 is identified as an open reading frame with a role that is uncertain. The CDR3 is 19 amino acids. V lost 6 bases, J lost 4 bases, and 23 bases stayed unmatched. For the CDR3, the DNA is TGTGCCAGCAGCACTGCTCCTAGCGGGTTAGAGTATGGGAATTACGAGCAGTACTTC. This translates into CASSTAPSGLEYGNYEQYF.

The chain combines TRBV28 with TRBJ2-3; 8 nucleotides align to TRBD1. CDR1 is MDHEN and CDR2 is SYDVKM in the germline V gene. The CDR3 runs 15 residues. Trimming at V came to 6 bases and at J to 2 bases, leaving 7 bases not matched to a gene. CDR3 sequence: CASSPTGVPTDTQYF. CDR3 bases: TGTGCCAGCAGCCCGACAGGGGTTCCCACAGATACGCAGTATTTT.

This clone has only a few counts. A junction end diverges from the germline sequence, so it may reflect a read error. V gene TRBV7-2 combines with J gene TRBJ2-5; D may be TRBD2 (6 bases). CDR1 and CDR2 from the germline V gene are SGHTA and FQGNSA. The CDR3 runs 13 residues. The CDR3 DNA reads as TGTGCTAGCACGCGGGAAACCCAAGAGACCCAGTACTTC. Translation gives CASTRETQETQYF.

The chain joins TRBV10-2 to TRBJ2-1; D is uncertain. Trimming stripped 7 bases from V and 4 bases from J, with 5 bases between. Germline CDR1 WSHSY, CDR2 SAAADI. The CDR3 extends over 11 amino acids. The CDR3 protein is CASILYNEQFF. The CDR3 DNA reads as TGCGCCAGCATTCTATACAATGAGCAGTTCTTC.

The chain couples TRBV5-8 to TRBJ1-2; D is undetermined. The V gene's germline CDR1 is SGHTS and CDR2 YDEGEE. V was shortened by 3 bases and J by 4 bases, with 13 bases between the two germline ends. This CDR3 contains 14 residues. The CDR3 DNA is TGTGCCAGCAGCTCGAGGGCCAGGAGCTATGGCTACACCTTC. Its translation is CASSSRARSYGYTF.

The CDR3 DNA follows: TGTGCCTGGAGTGTACGGGCAGGGCAGCCTTTCAATCAGCCCCAGCATTTT. Protein product: CAWSVRAGQPFNQPQHF. V is TRBV30 and J is TRBJ1-5; tentative D call: TRBD1 (5 bases). This CDR3 has 17 amino acids. Trimming removed 0 bases at V and 3 bases at J, with 18 bases between. The germline V gene has CDR1 GTSNPN and CDR2 SVGIG (reference sequence).

This chain connects TRBV27 to TRBJ2-1; 14 nucleotides align to TRBD2. The CDR3 has 20 amino acids. From germline, CDR1 is MNHEY and CDR2 SMNVEV (reference sequence). V trimming: 2 bases; J trimming: 0 bases; junction bases outside the gene matches: 9. Here the CDR3 reads CASSLLSVGTSGGSYNEQFF. The CDR3 DNA reads as TGTGCCAGCAGTTTACTGTCAGTTGGGACTAGCGGGGGCTCCTACAATGAGCAGTTCTTC.

The chain recombines TRBV5-1 with TRBJ2-7; the match to TRBD2 covers 10 bases. The length of the CDR3 is 15 residues. In germline, CDR1 is SGHRS, CDR2 YFSETQ. J was trimmed by 2 bases and V by 3 bases; bases with no gene match: 5. DNA for the CDR3: TGCGCCAGCAGCTCTAGCGGGAGCGTCACCTACGAGCAGTACTTC. This codes for CASSSSGSVTYEQYF.

This chain uses TRBV20-1 with TRBJ2-5; no definite D call. The CDR3 loop spans 11 amino acids. Germline V gene data show CDR1 as DFQATT and CDR2 as SNEGSKA (reference sequence). Trimming cost V 3 bases and J 5 bases, with 7 bases left between them. CDR3 DNA sequence: TGCAGTGCTAGTCCCCCGGAGACCCAGTACTTC. Translating gives CSASPPETQYF.

This clone was found once. V and J are TRBV29-1 and TRBJ2-1, with 7 bases fitting TRBD2. Unmatched junction bases numbered 6, after V lost 8 bases and J lost 5 bases. This CDR3 has 12 amino acids. Germline CDR1 reads SQVTM; CDR2 reads ANQGSEA. This CDR3 reads CSTASGHNEQFF. The DNA of the CDR3 is TGCAGCACTGCTAGCGGACACAATGAGCAGTTCTTC.

V and J are TRBV29-1 and TRBJ1-2; 7 bases line up with TRBD1. The V gene end was trimmed by 4 bases and the J gene end by 5 bases; junction bases not matched to a gene: 4. Germline-derived CDR1 and CDR2 are SQVTM and ANQGSEA. This CDR3 has 12 amino acids. Here the CDR3 reads CSVGQGIYGYTF. The CDR3 DNA sequence: TGCAGCGTTGGACAGGGAATTTATGGCTACACCTTC.